The present T cell receptor beta chain was sequenced within a study of cytomegalovirus exposure and HLA in healthy donors. Study-wide points: What a later analysis reportedly showed was that an Asian-associated ancestry cluster had fewer N-insertions than the approximately 700-donor mean.

For this clone: Its matching antigen is unknown.

PCR was performed using 60 Vbeta and 13 Jbeta primers. Using immunoSEQ multiplex PCR, the repertoire was profiled, and TCRdb retains in-frame clones only, with some absent. In the table there are about 150,000 clones, around three quarters of which are singletons. Per germline, CDR1 LNHDA and CDR2 SQIVND (reference sequence). Trimming cost V 8 bases and J 6 bases, with 14 bases left between them. This CDR3 comprises 14 residues. The specimen was PBMCs. This TCR was recovered from a man aged 35-49 years in good health and CMV-seropositive. This chain links TRBV19 with TRBJ1-6; D is possibly TRBD1 (6 bases). CDR3 protein: CASEQGSRNSPLHF. Here the CDR3 DNA reads TGTGCCAGTGAACAGGGTTCACGTAATTCACCCCTCCACTTT.